These 25 T cell receptor beta chains share one sample of origin, sequenced in a study of T cell responses to AZD1222 COVID-19 vaccine. The table came from immunoSEQ multiplex PCR; TCRdb's copy has only in-frame clones and leaves some out. The sample carries approximately 150,000 clones, about 86% recorded once. The sequencing here drew on peripheral blood, taken 28 days after the second AZD1222 dose. Receptors originate from an adult who received the AZD1222 COVID-19 vaccine.

The chain has TRBV19 and TRBJ2-1; tentative D call: TRBD1 (5 bases). Germline CDR1 and CDR2: LNHDA and SQIVND (reference sequence). The V gene lost 6 bases and the J gene lost 4 bases, with 16 bases spanning the gap. This CDR3 is built from 15 residues. The CDR3 here is CASRYQGARYNEQFF. The CDR3 DNA reads as TGTGCCAGTAGGTATCAAGGGGCTCGGTACAATGAGCAGTTCTTC.

This chain's CDR3 is CASSQIAGGPGQFF. CDR3 in DNA: TGTGCCAGCAGCCAGATAGCGGGCGGCCCGGGGCAGTTCTTC. The chain is built from TRBV3-1 (or the pseudogene TRBV3-2) and TRBJ2-1; 7 bases match TRBD2. Trimming took 3 bases from V and 12 from J; bases not matched to a gene: 11. Germline CDR1 reads LGHDT; CDR2 reads YNNKEL (reference sequence). The CDR3 totals 14 residues.

This clone was detected once. The chain has TRBV11-2 and TRBJ2-3; D is unresolved. V lost 0 bases, J lost 9 bases, and 13 bases lay in between. CDR1 SGHAT and CDR2 FQNNGV come from the germline V gene. There are 14 residues in the CDR3. The CDR3 DNA is TGTGCCAGCAGCTTAGATCCTACCCCCCAGACGCAGTATTTT. Its translation: CASSLDPTPQTQYF.

This clone was observed a single time. CDR3 DNA: TGTGCCAGCTCATGGCAGGGAGGGGACTCTCCCCACTATGGCTACACCTTC. Amino acids: CASSWQGGDSPHYGYTF. The chain has TRBV18 and TRBJ1-2; TRBD1 is a possible D gene (5 bases). Trimming took off 5 bases at V and 3 bases at J, with 22 bases between the two ends. The CDR3 is made up of 17 amino acids. CDR1 is KGHSH, CDR2 LQKENI, per germline.

This chain joins TRBV5-1 and TRBJ1-2, with TRBD1 as a possible D gene (5 bases). This CDR3 is built from 14 residues. Germline CDR1 reads SGHRS; CDR2 reads YFSETQ. Trimming pared 3 bases from V and 7 bases from J, leaving 16 bases between. The CDR3 sequence: CASSSRGDGVGYTF. For the CDR3, the DNA is TGCGCCAGCAGCTCCAGAGGGGATGGGGTTGGCTACACCTTC. The whole variable domain, filled in from reference TRBV5-1 and TRBJ1-2, reads KAGVTQTPRYLIKTRGQQVTLSCSPISGHRSVSWYQQTPGQGLQFLFEYFSETQRNKGNFPGRFSGRQFSNSRSEMNVSTLELGDSALYLCASSSRGDGVGYTFGSGTRLTVV.

The V and J genes are TRBV6-5 and TRBJ2-3; D remains ambiguous. The CDR3 has 13 residues. Trimming left V 6 bases short and J 6 bases short, with 13 bases between. Germline values: CDR1 MNHEY, CDR2 SVGAGI. CDR3 residues: CASRAQIADTQYF. CDR3 nucleotide sequence: TGTGCCAGCAGGGCCCAAATCGCGGATACGCAGTATTTT.

A single count supports this clone. The chain employs TRBV6-4 and TRBJ2-1, with TRBD2 matching over 8 bases. Germline CDR1 MRHNA, CDR2 SNTAGT. This CDR3 has 13 amino acids. Trimming removed 0 bases from V and 12 bases from J; junction bases left unmatched: 4. The CDR3 sequence: CASSDSGREGQFF. Here the CDR3 DNA reads TGTGCCAGCAGTGACTCTGGTCGGGAGGGGCAGTTCTTC.

This rearrangement joins TRBV30 to TRBJ2-7; no definite D call. The germline gives CDR1 GTSNPN, CDR2 SVGIG (reference sequence). Trimming cost V 2 bases and J 2 bases, with 7 bases left between them. This CDR3 is built from 12 residues. CDR3 nucleotides: TGTGCCTGGAGTCGCGGCCCCTACGAGCAGTACTTC. It is translated as CAWSRGPYEQYF.

V and J are TRBV7-2 and TRBJ2-1; 9 positions match TRBD2. The CDR3 sequence is 14 residues long. V shed 1 base and J 9 bases; nucleotides not matched to a gene: 4. Germline V gene lookup returns CDR1 SGHTA and CDR2 FQGNSA. The CDR3 region is CASSLGGGDGEQFF. The CDR3 bases are TGTGCCAGCAGCTTAGGCGGGGGGGATGGTGAGCAGTTCTTC.

V usage is TRBV5-6 and J usage is TRBJ2-5, with 8 bases lining up with TRBD2. CDR3 size: 15 residues. Per germline, CDR1 SGHDT and CDR2 YYEEEE. J lost 3 bases, V lost 2 bases, and 6 bases had no gene match. The CDR3 nucleotides are TGTGCCAGCAGCTTTACAACTAGCGGAGAAGAGACCCAGTACTTC. Translated, it gives CASSFTTSGEETQYF.

The V and J genes are TRBV2 and TRBJ2-4; no definite D call. CDR1 SNHLY and CDR2 FYNNEI come from the germline V gene. This CDR3 region has 13 residues. Trimming took 8 bases from V and 0 from J, leaving 8 bases between them. The CDR3 bases are TGTGCCAGCCAAGACCAAGCCAAAAACATTCAGTACTTC. Translation gives CASQDQAKNIQYF.

This sequence joins TRBV19 and TRBJ2-7; D remains ambiguous. Germline CDR1 reads LNHDA; CDR2 reads SQIVND (reference sequence). This CDR3 comprises 15 residues. With 1 base removed from V and 2 bases from J, the gap between germline ends came to 12 bases. The CDR3 sequence is CASSIVQGAPYEQYF. CDR3 nucleotides: TGTGCCAGTAGTATAGTACAAGGAGCCCCCTACGAGCAGTACTTC.

This clone was picked up one time. The chain is built from TRBV15 and TRBJ1-1, with D hard to call. This CDR3 comprises 13 residues. V was cut by 3 bases and J by 0 bases, with 5 bases left in between. CDR1 is LNHNV, CDR2 YYDKDF, per germline (reference sequence). CDR3 bases: TGTGCCACCAGCAGTTTGATGAACACTGAAGCTTTCTTT. Its protein product is CATSSLMNTEAFF. Full variable domain (missing parts from reference TRBV15 and TRBJ1-1): DAMVIQNPRYQVTQFGKPVTLSCSQTLNHNVMYWYQQKSSQAPKLLFHYYDKDFNNEADTPDNFQSRRPNTSFCFLDIRSPGLGDTAMYLCATSSLMNTEAFFGQGTRLTVV.

The chain has TRBV14 and TRBJ2-7, with 10 bases lining up with TRBD1. Looked up from germline, CDR1 is SGHDN and CDR2 is FVKESK. Germline trimming cut 3 bases from V and 7 bases from J; bases unmatched to any gene: 12. The CDR3 length is 16 residues. In nucleotides, the CDR3 is TGTGCCAGCAGCCACCCCTCGCCGGGACAGGGGAGTGAGCAGTACTTC. Protein: CASSHPSPGQGSEQYF.

The chain carries TRBV28 and TRBJ1-3; D is ambiguous. Looked up from germline, CDR1 is MDHEN and CDR2 is SYDVKM. The length of the CDR3 is 14 residues. Trimming shortened V by 3 bases and J by 2 bases, and 8 bases separated the two germline ends. For the CDR3, the DNA is TGTGCCAGCAGTTTCATCAGGACTGGAAACACCATATATTTT. Translating gives CASSFIRTGNTIYF.

The rearrangement uses TRBV3-1 (or the pseudogene TRBV3-2) and TRBJ1-1; TRBD1 aligns across 12 bases. Germline V lookup: CDR1 LGHDT, CDR2 YNNKEL (reference sequence). With V trimmed by 6 bases and J by 1 base, 12 bases remained unmatched. The CDR3 has 18 amino acids. CDR3 DNA sequence: TGTGCCAGCAGTCCTCTCCCGGGACAGGGGGCTCGGAACACTGAAGCTTTCTTT. As protein: CASSPLPGQGARNTEAFF.

V gene TRBV9 combines with J gene TRBJ1-6; weak D call: TRBD1 (5 bases). Trimming removed 3 bases from V and 0 bases from J, with 16 bases in between. The length of the CDR3 is 18 residues. From germline, CDR1 is SGDLS and CDR2 YYNGEE. The CDR3 DNA reads as TGTGCCAGCAGCGAACCCGCTTGGGGGAGCTCCTATAATTCACCCCTCCACTTT. It encodes CASSEPAWGSSYNSPLHF. Full variable domain (remainder filled in from reference TRBV9 and TRBJ1-6): DSGVTQTPKHLITATGQRVTLRCSPRSGDLSVYWYQQSLDQGLQFLIQYYNGEERAKGNILERFSAQQFPDLHSELNLSSLELGDSALYFCASSEPAWGSSYNSPLHFGNGTRLTVT.

This clone was counted a few times. This chain links TRBV10-2 with TRBJ1-5; D uncertain. The germline V gene encodes CDR1 WSHSY and CDR2 SAAADI. The length of the CDR3 is 13 residues. Trimming pared 6 bases from V and 3 bases from J, leaving 9 bases between. The CDR3 reads CASRAANNQPQHF. The CDR3 nucleotides are TGCGCCAGCAGGGCAGCCAACAATCAGCCCCAGCATTTT.

This chain connects TRBV7-9 to TRBJ1-3, with D possibly matching TRBD1 (5 bases). Germline values: CDR1 SEHNR, CDR2 FQNEAQ (reference sequence). The CDR3 is 18 residues long. Trimming left V 3 bases short and J 0 bases short, with 18 bases between. Here the CDR3 reads CASSFGAYTDLSGNTIYF. The CDR3 nucleotides are TGTGCCAGCAGCTTCGGGGCATACACCGATCTCTCTGGAAACACCATATATTTT.

This chain links TRBV6-5 with TRBJ1-2, with a tentative D call TRBD1 (6 bases). This CDR3 contains 16 residues. The V gene lost 2 bases and the J gene lost 5 bases, with 18 bases spanning the gap. Germline values: CDR1 MNHEY, CDR2 SVGAGI. The CDR3 spells CASSYRQVSSVYGYTF. The CDR3 coding sequence is TGTGCCAGCAGTTACCGACAGGTATCCAGCGTTTATGGCTACACCTTC.

The chain recombines TRBV25-1 with TRBJ1-1, with 7 nucleotides matching TRBD1. This CDR3 has 14 residues. Per the germline V gene, CDR1 is MGHDK and CDR2 is SYGVNS. J lost 5 bases, V lost 5 bases, and 8 bases had no gene match. CDR3 DNA sequence: TGTGCCAGCAGTCATCCAGGGGGGAGAACTGAAGCTTTCTTT. Translating gives CASSHPGGRTEAFF.

This sequence joins TRBV13 and TRBJ2-3, with D possibly matching TRBD2 (5 bases). This CDR3 spans 13 amino acids. Between the trimmed V and J ends, which lost 5 bases and 3 bases, there was a span of 9 bases. The germline V gene has CDR1 PRHDT and CDR2 FYEKMQ (reference sequence). CDR3 in amino acids: CASSPPGTDTQYF. Here the CDR3 DNA reads TGTGCCAGCAGCCCACCGGGGACAGATACGCAGTATTTT.

This chain links TRBV6-7 with TRBJ2-3; TRBD1 matches at 11 bases. TRBV6-7 is known as an ORF, though its function is uncertain. Trimming at V came to 5 bases and at J to 2 bases, leaving 9 bases not matched to a gene. The CDR3 contains 17 residues. CDR3: CASSKADRGRNTDTQYF. In nucleotides, the CDR3 is TGTGCCAGCAGTAAAGCGGACAGGGGGCGGAACACAGATACGCAGTATTTT.

CDR3 coding DNA: TGTGCCAGCAAAGACTCACCCCTCCACTTT. This encodes CASKDSPLHF. This sequence joins TRBV6-4 and TRBJ1-6, with no clear D. Trimming shortened V by 7 bases and J by 10 bases, and 5 bases separated the two germline ends. This CDR3 spans 10 amino acids. Germline V gene data show CDR1 as MRHNA and CDR2 as SNTAGT.

V gene TRBV4-2 combines with J gene TRBJ1-2; no firm D call. Looked up from germline, CDR1 is LGHNA and CDR2 is YNFKEQ. The CDR3 totals 14 residues. V was clipped by 3 bases and J by 4 bases, with 12 bases between them. Here the CDR3 DNA reads TGTGCCAGCAGCCAGGGAGGCGTTTCCTATGGCTACACCTTC. As protein: CASSQGGVSYGYTF.